Listed here are 13 T cell receptor beta chains from one sample, sequenced in a study of blood T cell repertoires in COVID-19. The assay was immunoSEQ multiplex PCR, and TCRdb's table has in-frame clones only and misses some. The table lists roughly 240,000 clones, roughly 80% of them singletons, with roughly 4.6% in the top ten. Sequencing was performed on peripheral blood. These receptor sequences come from a man in his fifties or sixties who had recovered from COVID-19.

The chain links TRBV19 to TRBJ2-7; 8 bases are shared with TRBD2. The trim removed 5 bases at V and 4 bases at J, leaving 10 bases unmatched. Per the germline V gene, CDR1 is LNHDA and CDR2 is SQIVND (reference sequence). The CDR3 spans 15 residues. The CDR3 loop is CASSLTSGSVYEQYF. As DNA, the CDR3 is TGTGCCAGTAGTTTAACTAGCGGAAGCGTGTACGAGCAGTACTTC.

This CDR3 reads CAWSNSGISTDTQYF. CDR3 DNA sequence: TGTGCCTGGAGCAATAGCGGCATTAGCACAGATACGCAGTATTTT. The chain is built from TRBV30 and TRBJ2-3, with TRBD2 as a possible D gene (6 bases). The CDR3 spans 15 residues. Germline V gene sequence: CDR1 GTSNPN, CDR2 SVGIG (reference sequence). V was clipped by 3 bases and J by 0 bases, with 13 bases between them.

The J gene is TRBJ2-1, the V gene TRBV9; 8 bases agree with TRBD2. V lost 0 bases to trimming and J lost 4 bases; unmatched junction nucleotides: 6. The germline V gene has CDR1 SGDLS and CDR2 YYNGEE. This CDR3 region has 16 residues. CDR3: CASSVAIAGRYNEQFF. The DNA for the CDR3 is TGTGCCAGCAGCGTAGCTATAGCGGGAAGATACAATGAGCAGTTCTTC.

The CDR3 reads CASRPGTVETQYF. CDR3 sequence (DNA): TGTGCCAGCAGGCCCGGGACAGTGGAGACCCAGTACTTC. The chain combines TRBV12-3 or TRBV12-4 with TRBJ2-5; 7 bases are a match to TRBD1. Germline trimming cut 6 bases from V and 5 bases from J; bases unmatched to any gene: 6. The CDR3 length is 13 residues.

The DNA of the CDR3 is TGTGCCAGCACTCGGATGAGCGGTGAGCAGTTCTTC. It translates to CASTRMSGEQFF. The chain is built from TRBV27 and TRBJ2-1; D may be TRBD2 (5 bases). V was shortened by 7 bases and J by 9 bases, with 13 bases between the two germline ends. The germline V gene has CDR1 MNHEY and CDR2 SMNVEV (reference sequence). The CDR3 covers 12 residues.

This clone was counted at least ten times. The rearrangement joins TRBV21-1 to TRBJ2-7; the DNA was not used to check the table's D call, TRBD1. TRBV21-1 is a pseudogene. CDR3 length: 13 amino acids. The CDR3 reads CASSKEQAHEQYF. The DNA for the CDR3 is TGTGCCAGCAGCAAAGAACAGGCCCACGAGCAGTACTTC.

This chain joins TRBV5-1 and TRBJ1-1, with 7 positions matching TRBD1. The CDR3 extends over 17 amino acids. Germline-derived CDR1 and CDR2 are SGHRS and YFSETQ. V lost 0 bases to trimming and J lost 0 bases; unmatched junction nucleotides: 8. Here the CDR3 reads CASSLATGASVNTEAFF. In DNA form, the CDR3 reads TGCGCCAGCAGCTTGGCAACAGGGGCGAGCGTGAACACTGAAGCTTTCTTT.

This clone was recorded once. This chain uses TRBV5-5 with TRBJ2-2; D unresolved. V shed 1 base and J shed 6 bases, with 10 bases lying between them. The CDR3 runs to 14 residues. Germline CDR1 SGHKS, CDR2 YYEKEE (reference sequence). In DNA, the CDR3 is TGTGCCAGCAGCTTGTCTAATGGAGCCGGGGAGCTGTTTTTT. Translating it yields CASSLSNGAGELFF. Combining the CDR3 with reference TRBV5-5 and TRBJ2-2 gives the whole variable domain DAGVTQSPTHLIKTRGQQVTLRCSPISGHKSVSWYQQVLGQGPQFIFQYYEKEERGRGNFPDRFSARQFPNYSSELNVNALLLGDSALYLCASSLSNGAGELFFGEGSRLTVL.

The V call is TRBV5-1, the J call TRBJ2-5, with 10 bases identical to TRBD2. V dropped 4 bases and J dropped 3; count of bases not matched to a gene: 3. The CDR3 is made up of 14 amino acids. CDR1 is SGHRS and CDR2 is YFSETQ in the germline V gene. CDR3 coding DNA: TGCGCCAGCAGCGTCACTAGCGGGGAAGAGACCCAGTACTTC. Protein sequence: CASSVTSGEETQYF.

The chain employs TRBV18 and TRBJ1-5; TRBD1 aligns across 7 bases. The CDR3 is 16 residues long. CDR1 and CDR2 (germline): KGHSH, LQKENI. Trimming at V came to 4 bases and at J to 2 bases, leaving 8 bases not matched to a gene. CDR3 sequence reads: CASSLSRDRGNQPQHF. CDR3 in DNA: TGTGCCAGCTCACTAAGTCGGGACAGAGGCAATCAGCCCCAGCATTTT.

The chain uses TRBV15 and TRBJ2-7; TRBD2 aligns across 16 bases. The V segment lost 3 bases and the J segment 0 bases; nucleotides outside the gene matches: 8. The CDR3 runs 19 residues. Looked up from germline, CDR1 is LNHNV and CDR2 is YYDKDF (reference sequence). The CDR3 coding sequence is TGTGCCACCAGCAGGGGGTTCGGGACTAGCGGGAGGGCCTCCTACGAGCAGTACTTC. Translated, it gives CATSRGFGTSGRASYEQYF. Looking up the rest from reference TRBV15 and TRBJ2-7 gives the full variable domain: DAMVIQNPRYQVTQFGKPVTLSCSQTLNHNVMYWYQQKSSQAPKLLFHYYDKDFNNEADTPDNFQSRRPNTSFCFLDIRSPGLGDTAMYLCATSRGFGTSGRASYEQYFGPGTRLTVT.

This clone was counted a single time. V usage is TRBV3-1 (or the pseudogene TRBV3-2) and J usage is TRBJ2-5, with a tentative D call TRBD1 (6 bases). This CDR3 is built from 13 residues. The V end was cut by 5 bases, the J end by 8 bases, with 15 bases between. Germline lookup yields CDR1 LGHDT and CDR2 YNNKEL (reference sequence). CDR3 DNA: TGTGCCAGCAGCGCCGCAGGGGTTATAACCCAGTACTTC. Its protein is CASSAAGVITQYF.

This clone was found a few times. The V call is TRBV4-1, the J call TRBJ2-5; TRBD2 matches 7 bases. CDR3 length: 15 residues. Germline V gene lookup returns CDR1 MGHRA and CDR2 YSYEKL. Losses at the gene ends were 2 bases for V and 5 bases for J; bases not matched to a gene: 8. CDR3 nucleotide sequence: TGCGCCAGCAGCCAATCACTAGCGTTAGGGGAGACCCAGTACTTC. Translated: CASSQSLALGETQYF.